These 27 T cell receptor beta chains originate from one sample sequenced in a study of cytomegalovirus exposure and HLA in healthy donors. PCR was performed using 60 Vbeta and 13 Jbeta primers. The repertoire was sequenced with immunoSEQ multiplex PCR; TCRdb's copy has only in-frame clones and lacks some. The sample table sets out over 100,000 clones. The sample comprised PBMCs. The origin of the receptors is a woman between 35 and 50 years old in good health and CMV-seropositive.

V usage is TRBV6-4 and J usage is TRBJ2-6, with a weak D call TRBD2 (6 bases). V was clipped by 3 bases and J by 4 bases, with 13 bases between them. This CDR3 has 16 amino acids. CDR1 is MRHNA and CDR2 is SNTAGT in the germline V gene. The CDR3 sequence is CASSDRGAGGANVLTF. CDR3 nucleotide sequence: TGTGCCAGCAGTGATCGAGGGGCGGGGGGGGCCAACGTCCTGACTTTC.

CDR3 in amino acids: CASNSPLAGGPSNEQFF. Here the CDR3 DNA reads TGTGCCAGTAATTCTCCTCTAGCGGGAGGGCCAAGTAATGAGCAGTTCTTC. The chain joins TRBV19 to TRBJ2-1, with 12 bases fitting TRBD2. Trimming cost V 7 bases and J 7 bases; bases outside gene matches: 14. The CDR3 is made up of 17 amino acids. Germline-derived CDR1 and CDR2 are LNHDA and SQIVND (reference sequence).

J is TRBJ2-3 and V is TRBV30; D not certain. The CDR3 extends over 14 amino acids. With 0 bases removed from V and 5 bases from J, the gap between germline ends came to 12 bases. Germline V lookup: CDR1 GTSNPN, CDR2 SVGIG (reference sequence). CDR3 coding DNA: TGTGCCTGGAGTGTAGCGTTCTCTTTAGATACGCAGTATTTT. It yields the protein CAWSVAFSLDTQYF.

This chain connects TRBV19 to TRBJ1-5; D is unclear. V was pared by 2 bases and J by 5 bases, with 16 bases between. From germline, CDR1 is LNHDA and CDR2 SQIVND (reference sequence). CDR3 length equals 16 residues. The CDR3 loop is CASSIRARGGDQPQHF. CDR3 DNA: TGTGCCAGTAGTATAAGGGCCCGGGGTGGCGATCAGCCCCAGCATTTT.

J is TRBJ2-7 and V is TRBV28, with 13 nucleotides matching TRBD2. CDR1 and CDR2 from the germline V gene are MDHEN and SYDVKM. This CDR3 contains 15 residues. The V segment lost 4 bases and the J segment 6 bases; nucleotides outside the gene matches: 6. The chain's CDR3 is CASSSQTSGGREQYF. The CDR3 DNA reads TGTGCCAGCAGTTCACAGACTAGCGGGGGGCGCGAGCAGTACTTC.

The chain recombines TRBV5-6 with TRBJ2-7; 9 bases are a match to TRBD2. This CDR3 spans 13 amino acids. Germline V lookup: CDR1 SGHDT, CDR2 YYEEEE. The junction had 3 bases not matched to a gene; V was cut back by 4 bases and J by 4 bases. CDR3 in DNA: TGTGCCAGCAGCCCGGGACTAGCTTACGAGCAGTACTTC. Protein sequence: CASSPGLAYEQYF.

The CDR3 nucleotides are TGTGCCAGCAGCCAAGATCTTCCAGGGGGGTACCAAGAGACCCAGTACTTC. Translating gives CASSQDLPGGYQETQYF. V and J are TRBV14 and TRBJ2-5, with D possibly matching TRBD1 (7 bases). Germline-derived CDR1 and CDR2 are SGHDN and FVKESK. V was cut by 0 bases and J by 0 bases, with 14 bases left in between. The CDR3 is 17 amino acids.

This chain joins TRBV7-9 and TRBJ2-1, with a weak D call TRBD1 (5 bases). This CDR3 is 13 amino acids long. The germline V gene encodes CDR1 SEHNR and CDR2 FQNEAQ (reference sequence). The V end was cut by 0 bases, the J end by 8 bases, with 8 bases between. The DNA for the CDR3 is TGTGCCAGCAGCTTAGCGGGGCGAGATGAGCAGTTCTTC. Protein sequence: CASSLAGRDEQFF.

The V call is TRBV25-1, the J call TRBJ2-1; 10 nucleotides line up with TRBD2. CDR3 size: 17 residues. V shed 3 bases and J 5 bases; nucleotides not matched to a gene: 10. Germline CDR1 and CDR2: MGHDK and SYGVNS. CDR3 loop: CASSEGQREGTNNEQFF. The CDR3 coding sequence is TGTGCCAGCAGTGAGGGGCAGCGGGAGGGTACAAACAATGAGCAGTTCTTC.

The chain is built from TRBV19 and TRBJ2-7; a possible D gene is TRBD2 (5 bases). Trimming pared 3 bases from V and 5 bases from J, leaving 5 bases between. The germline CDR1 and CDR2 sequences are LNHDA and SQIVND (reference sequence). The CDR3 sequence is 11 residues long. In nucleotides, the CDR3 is TGTGCCAGTAGTATCGGGAACGAGCAGTACTTC. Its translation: CASSIGNEQYF.

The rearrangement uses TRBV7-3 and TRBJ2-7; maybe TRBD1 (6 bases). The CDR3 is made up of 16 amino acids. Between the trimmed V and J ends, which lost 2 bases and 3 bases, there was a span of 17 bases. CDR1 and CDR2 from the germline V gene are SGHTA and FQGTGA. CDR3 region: CASSLLGTRQLYEQYF. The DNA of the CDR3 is TGTGCCAGCAGCTTACTCGGGACAAGACAACTCTACGAGCAGTACTTC.

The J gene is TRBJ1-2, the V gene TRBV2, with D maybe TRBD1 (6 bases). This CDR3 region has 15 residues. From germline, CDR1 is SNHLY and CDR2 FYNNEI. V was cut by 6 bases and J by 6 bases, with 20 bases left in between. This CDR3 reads CASSHNTGIKDGYTF. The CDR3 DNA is TGTGCCAGCAGCCACAATACAGGGATCAAGGATGGCTACACCTTC.

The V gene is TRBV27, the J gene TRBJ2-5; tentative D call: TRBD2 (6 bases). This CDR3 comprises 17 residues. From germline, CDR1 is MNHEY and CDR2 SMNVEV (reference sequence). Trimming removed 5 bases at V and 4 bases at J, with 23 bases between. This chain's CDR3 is CASSTIPSLAARETQYF. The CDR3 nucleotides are TGTGCCAGCAGTACAATACCTTCTTTAGCGGCGAGAGAGACCCAGTACTTC.

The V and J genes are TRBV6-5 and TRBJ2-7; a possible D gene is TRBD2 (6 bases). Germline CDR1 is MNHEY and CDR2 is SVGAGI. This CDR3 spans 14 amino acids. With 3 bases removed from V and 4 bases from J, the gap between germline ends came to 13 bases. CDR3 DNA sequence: TGTGCCAGCAGTTATGACGGCGGGGCATACGAGCAGTACTTC. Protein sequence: CASSYDGGAYEQYF.

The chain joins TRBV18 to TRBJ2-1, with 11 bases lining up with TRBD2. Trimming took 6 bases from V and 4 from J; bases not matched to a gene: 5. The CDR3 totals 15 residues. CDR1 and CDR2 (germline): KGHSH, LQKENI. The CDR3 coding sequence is TGTGCCAGCTCGCTAGCGGGAGGTACTTACAATGAGCAGTTCTTC. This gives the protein CASSLAGGTYNEQFF.

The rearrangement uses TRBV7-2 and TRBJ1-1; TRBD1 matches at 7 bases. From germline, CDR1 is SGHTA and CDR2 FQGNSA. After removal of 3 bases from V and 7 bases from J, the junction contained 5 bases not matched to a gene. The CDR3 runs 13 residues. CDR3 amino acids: CASSFSGGLEAFF. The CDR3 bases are TGTGCCAGCAGCTTCTCAGGGGGACTTGAAGCTTTCTTT.

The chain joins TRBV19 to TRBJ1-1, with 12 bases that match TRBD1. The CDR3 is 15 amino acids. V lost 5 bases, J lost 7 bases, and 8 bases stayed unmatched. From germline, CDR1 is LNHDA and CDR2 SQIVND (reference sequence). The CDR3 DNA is TGTGCCAGTAGTCCCGGGACAGGGGGCTTCGGTGAAGCTTTCTTT. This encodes CASSPGTGGFGEAFF.

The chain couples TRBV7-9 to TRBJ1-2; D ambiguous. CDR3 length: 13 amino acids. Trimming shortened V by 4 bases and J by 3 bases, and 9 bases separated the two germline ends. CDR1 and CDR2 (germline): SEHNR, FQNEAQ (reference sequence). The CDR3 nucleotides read TGTGCCAGCAGCTCACGGGGTGACTATGGCTACACCTTC. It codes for CASSSRGDYGYTF.

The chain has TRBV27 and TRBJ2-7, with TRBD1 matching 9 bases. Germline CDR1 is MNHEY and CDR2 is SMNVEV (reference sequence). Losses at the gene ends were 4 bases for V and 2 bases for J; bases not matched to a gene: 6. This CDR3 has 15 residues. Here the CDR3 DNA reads TGTGCCAGCAGTTCATCCGGGACAGGGCCCTACGAGCAGTACTTC. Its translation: CASSSSGTGPYEQYF.

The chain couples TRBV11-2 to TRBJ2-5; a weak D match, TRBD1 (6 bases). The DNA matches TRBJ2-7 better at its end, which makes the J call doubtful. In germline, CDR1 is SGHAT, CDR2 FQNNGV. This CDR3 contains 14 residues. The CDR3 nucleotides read TGTGCCAGCAACCTGGACAGTAGCTCCTACGAGCAGTACTTC. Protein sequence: CASNLDSSSYEQYF.

The CDR3 loop reads CASSLIQGAPNGYTF. CDR3 in DNA: TGTGCCAGCAGTTTAATCCAGGGGGCGCCGAATGGCTACACCTTC. This sequence joins TRBV28 and TRBJ1-2; 8 bases map to TRBD1. The trim removed 2 bases at V and 6 bases at J, leaving 8 bases unmatched. Germline CDR1 is MDHEN and CDR2 is SYDVKM. The CDR3 is 15 residues long.

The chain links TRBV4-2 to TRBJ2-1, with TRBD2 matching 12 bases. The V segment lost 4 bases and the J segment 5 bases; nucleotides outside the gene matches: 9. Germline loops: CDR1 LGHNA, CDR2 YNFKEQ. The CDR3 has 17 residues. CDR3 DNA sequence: TGTGCCAGCAGCCCCCCCCTAGCGGGAGGGTTAAACAATGAGCAGTTCTTC. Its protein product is CASSPPLAGGLNNEQFF.

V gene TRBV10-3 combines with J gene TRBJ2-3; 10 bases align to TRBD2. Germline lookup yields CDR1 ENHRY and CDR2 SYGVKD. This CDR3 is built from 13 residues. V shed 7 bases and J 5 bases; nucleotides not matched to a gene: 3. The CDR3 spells CAIKREGGDTQYF. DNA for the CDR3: TGTGCCATCAAGCGGGAGGGCGGAGATACGCAGTATTTT.

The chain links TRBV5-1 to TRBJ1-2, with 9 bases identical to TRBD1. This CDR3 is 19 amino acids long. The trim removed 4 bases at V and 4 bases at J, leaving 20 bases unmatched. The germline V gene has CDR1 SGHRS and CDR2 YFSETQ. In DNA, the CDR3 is TGCGCCAGCAGCCCGGCCTCCACAGGGGGCCACCGCCCCTTCTATGGCTACACCTTC. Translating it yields CASSPASTGGHRPFYGYTF.

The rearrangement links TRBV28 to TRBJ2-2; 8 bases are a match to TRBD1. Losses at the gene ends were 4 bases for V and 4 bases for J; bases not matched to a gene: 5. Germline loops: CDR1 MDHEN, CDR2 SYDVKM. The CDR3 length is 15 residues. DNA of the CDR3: TGTGCCAGCAGTTCGAGGACAGGGACCACCGGGGAGCTGTTTTTT. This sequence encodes CASSSRTGTTGELFF.

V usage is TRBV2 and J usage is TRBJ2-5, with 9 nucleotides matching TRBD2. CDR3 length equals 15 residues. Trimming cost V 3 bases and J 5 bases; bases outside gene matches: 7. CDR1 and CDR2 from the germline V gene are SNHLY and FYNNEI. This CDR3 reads CASSDPSGNRETQYF. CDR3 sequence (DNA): TGTGCCAGCAGTGATCCTAGCGGGAACCGTGAGACCCAGTACTTC. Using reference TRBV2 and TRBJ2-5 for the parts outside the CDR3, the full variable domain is EPEVTQTPSHQVTQMGQEVILRCVPISNHLYFYWYRQILGQKVEFLVSFYNNEISEKSEIFDDQFSVERPDGSNFTLKIRSTKLEDSAMYFCASSDPSGNRETQYFGPGTRLLVL.

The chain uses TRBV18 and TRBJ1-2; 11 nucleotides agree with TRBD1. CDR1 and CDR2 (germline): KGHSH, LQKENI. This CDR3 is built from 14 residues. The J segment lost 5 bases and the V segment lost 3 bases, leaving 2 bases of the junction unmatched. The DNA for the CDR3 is TGTGCCAGCTCACCCCGGGACAGGGGGTATGGCTACACCTTC. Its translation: CASSPRDRGYGYTF.